One sample yielded the 26 T cell receptor beta chains listed below, sequenced in a study of regulatory T cells in long-lasting Graves disease. Relying on iRepertoire HTBI primers and Arm-PCR of CDR3 regions, the team built TCR beta libraries. Via MiXCR, TCRdb re-called the multiplex PCR reads, giving one row per CDR3 protein. Of a few hundred thousand distinct CDR3 sequences listed, 15% to 20% were seen once; the top ten hold 11% to 15%. As for time point: newly diagnosed GD, antithyroid drugs for less than 3 months. PBMCs provided the RNA from which the TCR library was made. This same sample was also part of a study on T cells in Graves' hyperthyroidism and ophthalmopathy.

The sequenced sample was peripheral blood mononuclear cells (PBMCs), obtained at new diagnosis, from a patient treated with antithyroid drugs. The receptors shown here come from a woman aged 25 to 39 with Graves disease.

This clonotype turned up a few times. The chain uses TRBV18 and TRBJ1-1, with D tentatively TRBD1 (6 bases). V was pared by 4 bases and J by 0 bases, with 12 bases between. CDR1 and CDR2 from the germline V gene are KGHSH and LQKENI. The CDR3 is 15 amino acids. The CDR3 sequence is CASSLDNRVNTEAFF. CDR3 nucleotides: TGTGCCAGCTCACTCGATAACAGGGTGAACACTGAAGCTTTCTTT. The entire variable domain, with the rest obtained from reference TRBV18 and TRBJ1-1, is as follows: NAGVMQNPRHLVRRRGQEARLRCSPMKGHSHVYWYRQLPEEGLKFMVYLQKENIIDESGMPKERFSAEFPKEGPSILRIQQVVRGDSAAYFCASSLDNRVNTEAFFGQGTRLTVV.

About this clonotype: A far larger clone is only one base removed, so a read error is likely. The chain is built from TRBV7-9 and TRBJ1-5, with D unclear. The CDR3 is 15 amino acids. Germline CDR1 and CDR2: SEHNR and FQNEAQ (reference sequence). The CDR3 loop reads CVSSLWGRGNQPQHF. DNA for the CDR3: TGTGTCAGCAGCTTATGGGGAAGGGGCAATCAGCCCCAGCATTTT.

This clonotype turned up a few times. V and J are TRBV20-1 and TRBJ2-3; 9 bases are shared with TRBD2. The germline V gene encodes CDR1 DFQATT and CDR2 SNEGSKA (reference sequence). V gave up 1 base and J gave up 3 bases; unmatched junction bases: 11. The length of the CDR3 is 17 residues. The CDR3 region is CSARVGGGARGTDTQYF. In DNA form, the CDR3 reads TGCAGTGCTAGAGTGGGCGGGGGGGCCAGGGGGACAGATACGCAGTATTTT.

The sample holds a few counts of this clonotype. This chain connects TRBV7-9 to TRBJ2-3; D is uncertain. Germline V gene sequence: CDR1 SEHNR, CDR2 FQNEAQ (reference sequence). This CDR3 contains 14 residues. The V and J ends lost 1 base and 5 bases respectively, with 10 bases between them. CDR3 sequence reads: CASSLESGLDTQYF. In DNA form, the CDR3 reads TGTGCCAGCAGCTTAGAATCGGGTTTAGATACGCAGTATTTT. Based on the CDR3 plus reference TRBV7-9 and TRBJ2-3, the full variable domain is DTGVSQNPRHKITKRGQNVTFRCDPISEHNRLYWYRQTLGQGPEFLTYFQNEAQLEKSRLLSDRFSAERPKGSFSTLEIQRTEQGDSAMYLCASSLESGLDTQYFGPGTRLTVL.

This clonotype has a count of ten or more. The V call is TRBV12-3 or TRBV12-4, the J call TRBJ2-7; perhaps TRBD1 as D (8 bases). The CDR3 extends over 15 amino acids. V was cut by 5 bases and J by 0 bases, with 14 bases left in between. DNA for the CDR3: TGTGCCAGCAGTACGGACAGGGAGGGCTCCTACGAGCAGTACTTC. It specifies CASSTDREGSYEQYF.

This clonotype was seen ten or more times. The chain combines TRBV20-1 with TRBJ1-6; D not resolved. Per the germline V gene, CDR1 is DFQATT and CDR2 is SNEGSKA (reference sequence). V lost 6 bases and J lost 5, with 17 bases in between. There are 15 residues in the CDR3. In DNA, the CDR3 is TGCAGTGCCAGAATTGGACTTCTTGATAATTCACCCCTCCACTTT. Translating gives CSARIGLLDNSPLHF.

This clonotype was counted at least ten times. The chain is built from TRBV5-1 and TRBJ2-3; no clear D gene. The CDR3 runs 16 residues. The V end was cut by 2 bases, the J end by 1 base, with 14 bases between. CDR1 is SGHRS, CDR2 YFSETQ, per germline. The CDR3 here is CASSLIGFAGTDTQYF. The CDR3 DNA reads TGCGCCAGCAGCTTAATTGGGTTCGCGGGCACAGATACGCAGTATTTT.

This clonotype was counted at least ten times. J is TRBJ1-6 and V is TRBV20-1, with 10 bases that match TRBD1. Losses at the gene ends were 2 bases for V and 9 bases for J; bases not matched to a gene: 10. CDR3 size: 16 residues. Per the germline V gene, CDR1 is DFQATT and CDR2 is SNEGSKA (reference sequence). The CDR3, as DNA: TGCAGTGCTAGAAACGACAGGACAGGGGGACGTTCACCCCTCCACTTT. This gives the protein CSARNDRTGGRSPLHF.

The gene calls are TRBV19 and TRBJ1-2; a possible D gene is TRBD1 (5 bases). There are 15 residues in the CDR3. The germline gives CDR1 LNHDA, CDR2 SQIVND (reference sequence). Trimming took off 3 bases at V and 4 bases at J, with 15 bases between the two ends. Here the CDR3 reads CASSIWGPPSYGYTF. The CDR3, as DNA: TGTGCCAGTAGTATTTGGGGCCCGCCGTCCTATGGCTACACCTTC.

The chain carries TRBV12-3 or TRBV12-4 and TRBJ2-5, with a tentative D call TRBD2 (5 bases). The CDR3 runs to 14 residues. V lost 0 bases and J lost 2, with 7 bases in between. CDR3 DNA: TGTGCCAGCAGTTTAGCCCCGGGACAAGAGACCCAGTACTTC. It encodes CASSLAPGQETQYF.

This clonotype showed up many times. The CDR3, as DNA: TGTGCCAGTACGGCGGAATTCCGCGGTGAAAAACTGTTTTTT. Translating it yields CASTAEFRGEKLFF. The J gene is TRBJ1-4, the V gene TRBV19; no clear D. Trimming stripped 7 bases from V and 7 bases from J, with 16 bases between. The germline V gene encodes CDR1 LNHDA and CDR2 SQIVND (reference sequence). The CDR3 contains 14 residues.

For this clonotype: A much larger clone differs by one base, so this may be a read error. The conserved phenylalanine or tryptophan normally closing the CDR3 is absent here, so this likely arose from a read error. The chain uses TRBV3-1 and TRBJ1-2; D is unresolved. The CDR3 length is 14 residues. Trimming left V 4 bases short and J 4 bases short, with 13 bases between. The germline CDR1 and CDR2 sequences are LGHDT and YNNKEL (reference sequence). The CDR3 bases are TGTGCCAGCAGCCCTGGCAGAGATATCTATGGCTACACCCTC. Its protein is CASSPGRDIYGYTL.

This clonotype has a count of ten or more. The J gene is TRBJ1-1, the V gene TRBV5-4; D gene uncertain. This CDR3 is built from 13 residues. V lost 0 bases, J lost 8 bases, and 11 bases lay in between. Germline CDR1 SGHNT, CDR2 YYREEE (reference sequence). Here the CDR3 reads CASSLAESAEAFF. The CDR3 region has the DNA TGTGCCAGCAGCTTGGCCGAGTCTGCGGAAGCTTTCTTT.

This clonotype was seen at least ten times. The chain joins TRBV5-6 to TRBJ1-2; TRBD1 matches 7 bases. The CDR3 loop spans 16 amino acids. J gave up 0 bases and V 3 bases, and 8 bases lay outside the gene matches. CDR1 SGHDT and CDR2 YYEEEE come from the germline V gene. The CDR3 DNA sequence: TGTGCCAGCAGCTCCGACCGGCAGGGGGCTAACTATGGCTACACCTTC. Its translation: CASSSDRQGANYGYTF.

This chain joins TRBV19 and TRBJ2-2; D not resolved. The V and J ends lost 4 bases and 1 base respectively, with 7 bases between them. This CDR3 comprises 14 residues. From germline, CDR1 is LNHDA and CDR2 SQIVND (reference sequence). CDR3 region: CASSRLLNTGELFF. In nucleotides, the CDR3 is TGTGCCAGTAGTAGACTGCTGAACACCGGGGAGCTGTTTTTT. The variable domain in full, with the rest retrieved from reference TRBV19 and TRBJ2-2, is DGGITQSPKYLFRKEGQNVTLSCEQNLNHDAMYWYRQDPGQGLRLIYYSQIVNDFQKGDIAEGYSVSREKKESFPLTVTSAQKNPTAFYLCASSRLLNTGELFFGEGSRLTVL.

The sample holds many counts of this clonotype. V and J are TRBV11-2 and TRBJ2-1, with 7 positions matching TRBD2. Per the germline V gene, CDR1 is SGHAT and CDR2 is FQNNGV. J lost 2 bases, V lost 5 bases, and 9 bases had no gene match. CDR3 length: 16 amino acids. The CDR3: CASSPLRDYPYNEQFF. The CDR3 DNA sequence: TGTGCCAGCAGCCCTCTCCGGGACTACCCCTACAATGAGCAGTTCTTC.

Ten or more counts support this clonotype. The CDR3 nucleotides read TGTGCTAGTGGTTCGTGGGGACAGGGGACTTACGAGCAGTACTTC. This translates into CASGSWGQGTYEQYF. The chain uses TRBV12-5 and TRBJ2-7; 10 bases fit TRBD1. Germline V lookup: CDR1 LGHNT, CDR2 FRNRAP. Losses at the gene ends were 4 bases for V and 4 bases for J; bases not matched to a gene: 7. The CDR3 spans 15 residues.

The gene calls are TRBV19 and TRBJ2-7; possibly TRBD1 for D (5 bases). The CDR3 has 13 residues. CDR1 and CDR2 (germline): LNHDA, SQIVND (reference sequence). V was shortened by 6 bases and J by 6 bases, with 15 bases between the two germline ends. This CDR3 reads CASSEDGAGEQYF. CDR3 in DNA: TGTGCCAGTAGCGAGGATGGGGCAGGCGAGCAGTACTTC.

This clonotype was observed many times. J is TRBJ2-2 and V is TRBV7-2, with D perhaps TRBD1 (6 bases). Germline V gene lookup returns CDR1 SGHTA and CDR2 FQGNSA. The CDR3 spans 16 residues. Trimming stripped 2 bases from V and 1 base from J, with 11 bases between. The CDR3, as DNA: TGTGCCAGCAGCTTAATGGCCAGGGGGAACACCGGGGAGCTGTTTTTT. Its protein product is CASSLMARGNTGELFF.

This clonotype was recorded at least ten times. The rearrangement links TRBV5-1 to TRBJ1-1; D is unclear. The CDR3 contains 14 residues. V dropped 7 bases and J dropped 0 bases, with 13 bases sitting between them. Germline CDR1 SGHRS, CDR2 YFSETQ. CDR3 sequence: CASGLRSVNTEAFF. The CDR3 DNA reads TGCGCCAGCGGACTCCGATCGGTGAACACTGAAGCTTTCTTT. Using reference TRBV5-1 and TRBJ1-1 for the parts outside the CDR3, the full variable domain is KAGVTQTPRYLIKTRGQQVTLSCSPISGHRSVSWYQQTPGQGLQFLFEYFSETQRNKGNFPGRFSGRQFSNSRSEMNVSTLELGDSALYLCASGLRSVNTEAFFGQGTRLTVV.

This clonotype has ten or more counts. The CDR3 DNA reads as TGTGCCAGCAGTGCTGGCAGCAGCTCCTACGAGCAGTACTTC. Its translation: CASSAGSSSYEQYF. This chain connects TRBV2 to TRBJ2-7; D is unresolved. The ends were cut back, 4 bases at V and 0 bases at J, with 10 bases in the middle. The germline V gene encodes CDR1 SNHLY and CDR2 FYNNEI. CDR3 length: 14 amino acids.

This clonotype has more than one count but fewer than ten. The germline gene is not matched at one end of the junction; a read error may be the cause. The rearrangement links TRBV7-9 to TRBJ2-2; D may be TRBD1 (6 bases). This CDR3 region has 16 residues. Looked up from germline, CDR1 is SEHNR and CDR2 is FQNEAQ (reference sequence). The CDR3 reads CASRLALDSPPGELFF. CDR3 in DNA: TGTGCCAGCAGGTTAGCCCTGGACAGTCCCCCCGGGGAGCTGTTTTTT.

This clonotype was recorded many times. A far larger clone is only one base removed, so a read error is likely. The chain has TRBV5-5 and TRBJ2-7; 13 positions match TRBD2. Trimming at V came to 2 bases and at J to 7 bases, leaving 6 bases not matched to a gene. Germline CDR1 and CDR2: SGHKS and YYEKEE (reference sequence). The CDR3 loop spans 15 amino acids. In DNA, the CDR3 is TGTGCCAGCAGCTTACTAGCGGGGGGGCTTGGTGAGCAGTACTTC. Protein: CASSLLAGGLGEQYF.

This clonotype was seen repeatedly, ten times or more. The rearrangement uses TRBV18 and TRBJ1-5; a weak D match, TRBD1 (5 bases). V was trimmed by 6 bases and J by 6 bases, leaving 18 bases between them. This CDR3 has 15 amino acids. In germline, CDR1 is KGHSH, CDR2 LQKENI. The CDR3 region has the DNA TGTGCCAGCTCTAGCCCGGCAGGGAAGGGTCAGCCCCAGCATTTT. Translating it yields CASSSPAGKGQPQHF.

This clonotype was found many times. J is TRBJ2-3 and V is TRBV20-1; TRBD2 aligns across 7 bases. V was pared by 2 bases and J by 1 base, with 3 bases of the junction left unmatched. Germline V gives CDR1 DFQATT, CDR2 SNEGSKA (reference sequence). CDR3 length: 14 amino acids. The CDR3 loop reads CSARSSGGTDTQYF. Written as DNA, the CDR3 is TGCAGTGCTAGATCAAGCGGGGGCACAGATACGCAGTATTTT.

Points on this clonotype: This clone may be a read error of a much larger clone one base away. This chain connects TRBV6-2 or TRBV6-3 to TRBJ1-1, with D tentatively TRBD1 (5 bases). V lost 4 bases and J 3 bases, leaving 24 bases between the germline ends. Germline values: CDR1 MNHEY, CDR2 SVGEGT. CDR3 size: 18 residues. CDR3: CASSWGLEQGILDTEAFF. CDR3 bases: TGTGCCAGCAGTTGGGGGTTGGAGCAGGGTATCTTGGACACTGAAGCTTTCTTT.